A selection of T cell receptor beta chains follows, all from one sample in a study of control samples from healthy donors and cancer patients. Sequencing used immunoSEQ multiplex PCR; TCRdb keeps in-frame clones, though not all of them. The profile shows roughly 40,000 clones, 70% to 90% of them singletons. Material for sequencing was blood. These receptors were collected from a man between 60 and 75 years old in good health. CDR3s include the opening cysteine and the closing phenylalanine or tryptophan. The D gene is left open where the match is weak. Clone size is shown for a subset of rows, as once, few, many or a class of expanded clone.

d_call | j_call | clone_size | v_call | cdr3_aa | cdr3_nt
. | TRBJ2-3 | . | TRBV7-2 | CASSFYVSTDTQYF | TGTGCCAGCAGCTTTTACGTGAGCACAGATACGCAGTATTTT
. | TRBJ1-2 | . | TRBV24-1 | CATSDRGEHDYGYTF | TGTGCCACCAGTGATCGTGGGGAGCACGACTATGGCTACACCTTC
TRBD2 | TRBJ2-3 | . | TRBV30 | CAWSTSGTDTQYF | TGTGCCTGGAGTACTAGCGGCACAGATACGCAGTATTTT
TRBD1 | TRBJ2-5 | . | TRBV2 | CASSELGTGLQETQYF | TGTGCCAGCAGTGAGCTAGGGACAGGGCTCCAAGAGACCCAGTACTTC
. | TRBJ1-1 | . | TRBV4-1 | CASSSGGSGAFF | TGCGCCAGCAGCAGCGGGGGATCGGGAGCTTTCTTT
. | TRBJ2-3 | . | TRBV6-2/TRBV6-3 | CASSYPGRGGTDTQYF | TGTGCCAGCAGTTACCCAGGGAGAGGGGGCACAGATACGCAGTATTTT
. | TRBJ2-5 | . | TRBV30 | CAWSVNRIQETQYF | TGTGCCTGGAGTGTAAATAGGATCCAAGAGACCCAGTACTTC
. | TRBJ2-1 | . | TRBV2 | CASSTPGPFSYNEQFF | TGTGCCAGCAGCACGCCAGGACCGTTTTCCTACAATGAGCAGTTCTTC
TRBD2 | TRBJ2-3 | . | TRBV18 | CASSPDPGLSSTDTQYF | TGTGCCAGCTCACCAGATCCGGGACTAAGCAGCACAGATACGCAGTATTTT
. | TRBJ2-7 | . | TRBV6-6 | CASSYRDQYEQYF | TGTGCCAGCAGTTACAGGGACCAATACGAGCAGTACTTC
TRBD2 | TRBJ2-5 | once | TRBV5-1 | CASSFVAGGRETQYF | TGCGCCAGCAGCTTCGTTGCGGGAGGCAGAGAGACCCAGTACTTC
TRBD1 | TRBJ1-6 | . | TRBV27 | CASSSSGTDNSPLHF | TGTGCCAGCAGTTCCTCCGGGACAGATAATTCACCCCTCCACTTT
. | TRBJ1-1 | . | TRBV5-5 | CASSLGQMNTEAFF | TGTGCCAGCAGCTTAGGACAGATGAACACTGAAGCTTTCTTT
. | TRBJ1-2 | . | TRBV4-2 | CASSQGYRLGSPITYGYTF | TGTGCCAGCAGCCAAGGTTACAGGCTCGGCTCACCTATCACCTATGGCTACACCTTC
. | TRBJ1-1 | once | TRBV7-2 | CASSLDGTNTEAFF | TGTGCCAGCAGCTTGGACGGAACAAACACTGAAGCTTTCTTT
. | TRBJ1-2 | . | TRBV12-3/TRBV12-4 | CASTLGALWGYTF | TGTGCCAGCACCTTAGGGGCTTTATGGGGCTACACCTTC
TRBD1 | TRBJ1-5 | . | TRBV19 | CASSWTGDQPQHF | TGTGCCTCTAGCTGGACAGGGGATCAGCCCCAGCATTTT
TRBD1 | TRBJ2-1 | . | TRBV28 | CASPAPLAGGSYNEQFF | TGTGCCAGCCCCGCCCCCTTAGCAGGGGGCTCCTACAATGAGCAGTTCTTC
. | TRBJ1-1 | . | TRBV28 | CASNLRGQMNTEAFF | TGTGCCAGCAATCTTAGAGGACAGATGAACACTGAAGCTTTCTTT
. | TRBJ1-5 | . | TRBV6-2/TRBV6-3 | CASSYQPVFRGNQPQHF | TGTGCCAGCAGTTATCAGCCAGTCTTCCGGGGCAATCAGCCCCAGCATTTT
TRBD1 | TRBJ2-2 | . | TRBV5-1 | CASSVPGQSYTGELFF | TGCGCCAGCAGCGTTCCGGGACAGAGTTACACCGGGGAGCTGTTTTTT
. | TRBJ1-6 | . | TRBV4-3 | CASSLELAKGQYNSPLHF | TGCGCCAGCAGCCTAGAACTCGCCAAGGGCCAATATAATTCACCCCTCCACTTT
. | TRBJ2-5 | . | TRBV7-9 | CASSSSTGKETQYF | TGTGCCAGCAGCTCCAGCACAGGGAAAGAGACCCAGTACTTC
TRBD1 | TRBJ1-3 | . | TRBV19 | CASSIASTGAGNTIYF | TGTGCCAGTAGTATAGCCTCGACAGGGGCTGGAAACACCATATATTTT
. | TRBJ1-1 | . | TRBV3-1/TRBV3-2 | CASSLGRGWGTEAFF | TGTGCCAGCAGCCTAGGGAGGGGATGGGGTACTGAAGCTTTCTTT
. | TRBJ1-2 | . | TRBV12-3/TRBV12-4 | CASSSTGNYGYTF | TGTGCCAGCAGTTCCACAGGAAACTATGGCTACACCTTC
TRBD2 | TRBJ2-1 | . | TRBV28 | CASSRAGGSNNEQFF | TGTGCCAGCAGTCGAGCGGGAGGCTCGAACAATGAGCAGTTCTTC
TRBD1 | TRBJ2-2 | . | TRBV9 | CASSANTGVGGELFF | TGTGCCAGCAGCGCAAACACAGGGGTAGGAGGGGAGCTGTTTTTT
TRBD1 | TRBJ1-1 | . | TRBV7-3 | CASSITGVSNDFF | TGTGCCAGCAGCATTACAGGGGTGAGTAATGATTTCTTT
TRBD1 | TRBJ1-5 | . | TRBV19 | CASSTNQQGNQPQHF | TGTGCCAGTAGTACAAATCAACAGGGGAATCAGCCCCAGCATTTT
. | TRBJ1-4 | once | TRBV5-1 | CASSLQGSSTNEKLFF | TGCGCCAGCAGCTTGCAGGGCTCCTCGACTAATGAAAAACTGTTTTTT
. | TRBJ1-5 | . | TRBV6-6 | CASSYSLRVLQPQHF | TGTGCCAGCAGTTACTCCTTGCGGGTTTTGCAGCCCCAGCATTTT
. | TRBJ2-5 | . | TRBV6-6 | CASMGQGNFQETQYF | TGTGCCAGCATGGGGCAGGGAAACTTCCAAGAGACCCAGTACTTC
. | TRBJ2-1 | . | TRBV21-1 | CASSARRETGSMNEQFF | TGTGCCAGCAGCGCCCGGCGGGAGACAGGGTCCATGAATGAGCAGTTCTTC
. | TRBJ1-1 | . | TRBV4-1 | CASSPSSGGRKMNTEAFF | TGCGCCAGCAGCCCATCTTCCGGGGGCAGGAAGATGAACACTGAAGCTTTCTTT
. | TRBJ2-3 | . | TRBV5-4 | CASSLGGAAGTDTQYF | TGTGCCAGCAGCTTGGGGGGGGCGGCCGGCACAGATACGCAGTATTTT
. | TRBJ2-7 | . | TRBV24-1 | CATSDIGGVVNEQYF | TGTGCCACCAGTGATATAGGGGGGGTGGTAAACGAGCAGTACTTC
TRBD1 | TRBJ1-5 | . | TRBV7-2 | CASSLLSQGAQPQHF | TGTGCCAGCAGCTTACTCTCACAGGGGGCTCAGCCCCAGCATTTT
. | TRBJ1-1 | once | TRBV27 | CASSLEGRGDEAFF | TGTGCCAGCAGTTTAGAGGGGCGGGGGGACGAAGCTTTCTTT
. | TRBJ2-7 | . | TRBV10-3 | CATSTANEQYF | TGTGCCACCTCGACTGCGAACGAGCAGTACTTC
TRBD2 | TRBJ2-1 | . | TRBV7-6 | CASSALSTSGGFYNEQFF | TGTGCCAGCAGCGCCCTTTCCACCTCGGGGGGATTTTACAATGAGCAGTTCTTC
. | TRBJ2-3 | . | TRBV27 | CASRGQTSRTDTQYF | TGTGCCAGCAGAGGACAGACTTCGAGGACGGATACGCAGTATTTT
. | TRBJ1-2 | few | TRBV29-1 | CSVEDDRQTGYTF | TGCAGCGTTGAAGATGATCGGCAGACTGGCTACACCTTC
. | TRBJ1-6 | . | TRBV28 | CASSRPNVGLNSPLHF | TGTGCCAGCAGTCGCCCCAACGTGGGCCTCAATTCACCCCTCCACTTT
. | TRBJ1-6 | . | TRBV30 | CAWREGDGNNSPLHF | TGTGCCTGGAGGGAAGGGGACGGAAATAATTCACCCCTCCACTTT
. | TRBJ1-6 | . | TRBV27 | CASSTVRVPNSPLHF | TGTGCCAGCAGTACGGTCCGGGTTCCTAATTCACCCCTCCACTTT
TRBD1 | TRBJ2-3 | . | TRBV13 | CASSPPDRGTDTQYF | TGTGCCAGCAGCCCCCCCGACAGGGGCACAGATACGCAGTATTTT
. | TRBJ2-1 | . | TRBV4-1 | CASSQVGDSYNEQFF | TGCGCCAGCAGCCAAGTGGGTGACTCCTACAATGAGCAGTTCTTC
. | TRBJ2-1 | . | TRBV28 | CASSETRTPKSRFF | TGTGCCAGCAGTGAAACCCGGACTCCCAAGAGCCGATTCTTC
. | TRBJ2-1 | . | TRBV6-6 | CASSPSGQEEQFF | TGTGCCAGCAGTCCTTCCGGGCAAGAGGAGCAGTTCTTC
TRBD1 | TRBJ2-5 | . | TRBV11-3 | CASSLTGTGAEAQYF | TGTGCCAGCAGCCTAACCGGGACAGGGGCAGAGGCCCAGTACTTC
. | TRBJ1-1 | . | TRBV7-9 | CASSPRQHGENTEAFF | TGTGCCAGCAGCCCCAGACAGCACGGCGAGAACACTGAAGCTTTCTTT
. | TRBJ1-4 | once | TRBV28 | CASSLGGSAEKLFF | TGTGCCAGCAGTTTAGGGGGGTCGGCTGAAAAACTGTTTTTT
. | TRBJ2-6 | . | TRBV4-2 | CASSQGRGSGANVLTF | TGTGCCAGCAGCCAAGGGAGGGGATCTGGGGCCAACGTCCTGACTTTC